A selection of T cell receptor beta chains follows, all from one sample in a study of CD8+ T cells in alopecia areata. Clones were sequenced by immunoSEQ multiplex PCR, and TCRdb holds only the in-frame ones, with some missing. The sample includes about 110,000 clones, 50% to 60% seen only once; the top ten take 20% to 30%. Material: NKG2D-low CD8+ T cells sorted from blood. The source of these receptors is a human donor with alopecia areata. CDR3s include the opening cysteine and the closing phenylalanine or tryptophan. Fields, in order: CDR3 DNA, CDR3 protein, clone size, J gene, D gene, V gene, CDR3 length. The D gene is left open where the match is weak. A row's size may be missing; if present it is once, few, many or a size class.

DNA: TGTGCCAGCAGTTCCGACGGGACACGTCTTTTTAATACGCAGTATTTT
CDR3: CASSSDGTRLFNTQYF
size: -
J: TRBJ2-3
D: -
V: TRBV6-5
length: 16

DNA: TGTGCCAGCAGCTCCGACAGGGCGGTGTACGAGCAGTACTTC
CDR3: CASSSDRAVYEQYF
size: -
J: TRBJ2-7
D: TRBD1
V: TRBV7-9
length: 14

DNA: TGCGCCAGCAGCCAAGTGGCGGGACACTATGGCTACACCTTC
CDR3: CASSQVAGHYGYTF
size: -
J: TRBJ1-2
D: -
V: TRBV4-1
length: 14

DNA: TGTGCCAGCAGTTCTTGGAGGGGAGGGTCCTACGAGCAGTACTTC
CDR3: CASSSWRGGSYEQYF
size: few
J: TRBJ2-7
D: TRBD2
V: TRBV25-1
length: 15

DNA: TGTGCCAGCAGGGGGGAGGCGGGAAACTACAATGAGCAGTTCTTC
CDR3: CASRGEAGNYNEQFF
size: -
J: TRBJ2-1
D: -
V: TRBV6-5
length: 15

DNA: TGCAGCGTTGACGGTGGGGACTATGGCTACACCTTC
CDR3: CSVDGGDYGYTF
size: -
J: TRBJ1-2
D: -
V: TRBV29-1
length: 12

DNA: TGTGCCAGCAGTTTAACAGGGGGCTTCACAGATACGCAGTATTTT
CDR3: CASSLTGGFTDTQYF
size: -
J: TRBJ2-3
D: TRBD1
V: TRBV28
length: 15

DNA: TGTGCCAGCAGCCAGGCCTACGAGCAGTACTTC
CDR3: CASSQAYEQYF
size: few
J: TRBJ2-7
D: -
V: TRBV13
length: 11

DNA: TGTGCCAGCAACACCGCGGAGGGGGTGGGCTACGAGCAGTACTTC
CDR3: CASNTAEGVGYEQYF
size: -
J: TRBJ2-7
D: -
V: TRBV5-8
length: 15

DNA: TGTGCCAGCGCACCGGGACAGGCGGGCTACGAGCAGTACTTC
CDR3: CASAPGQAGYEQYF
size: -
J: TRBJ2-7
D: TRBD1
V: TRBV6-5
length: 14

DNA: TGCGCCAGCAGCCAAGACTTGGGCAGAAGGTCTGAAGCTTTCTTT
CDR3: CASSQDLGRRSEAFF
size: once
J: TRBJ1-1
D: -
V: TRBV4-1
length: 15

DNA: TGTGCCAGCAGTTCAAGGGGGCGTCCTGTTTTTCAGTACTTC
CDR3: CASSSRGRPVFQYF
size: -
J: TRBJ2-4
D: TRBD1
V: TRBV5-6
length: 14

DNA: TGCGCCAGCAGCTTGGTGTCGGGGGCAGGGATATACGAGCAGTACTTC
CDR3: CASSLVSGAGIYEQYF
size: -
J: TRBJ2-7
D: -
V: TRBV5-1
length: 16

DNA: TGTGCCAGCAGCTTGACTAGCGGGTGGGGAGTCAAAAACATTCAGTACTTC
CDR3: CASSLTSGWGVKNIQYF
size: few
J: TRBJ2-4
D: TRBD2
V: TRBV11-2
length: 17

DNA: TGTGCCAGCAGTTTGGTGAGGTCCGGTCAGCCCCAGCATTTT
CDR3: CASSLVRSGQPQHF
size: -
J: TRBJ1-5
D: -
V: TRBV28
length: 14

DNA: TGTGCCAGCAGCTTGGAAGCTGGGGCCAACGTCCTGACTTTC
CDR3: CASSLEAGANVLTF
size: -
J: TRBJ2-6
D: -
V: TRBV5-6
length: 14

DNA: TGCGCCAGCAGCTCCCACCGACAGCGGGACGCCTACGAGCAGTACTTC
CDR3: CASSSHRQRDAYEQYF
size: -
J: TRBJ2-7
D: TRBD2
V: TRBV4-1
length: 16

DNA: TGTGCCAGCAGCCACGGGACCAACTATGGCTACACCTTC
CDR3: CASSHGTNYGYTF
size: -
J: TRBJ1-2
D: -
V: TRBV14
length: 13

DNA: TGTGCCAGCAGCTTAGGAGGGCCTACGCAGTATTTT
CDR3: CASSLGGPTQYF
size: -
J: TRBJ2-3
D: -
V: TRBV13
length: 12

DNA: TGTGCCAGCAGTTTATCGGTGGGGCGCGAAAAACTGTTTTTT
CDR3: CASSLSVGREKLFF
size: -
J: TRBJ1-4
D: -
V: TRBV27
length: 14

DNA: TGCGCCAGCAGTGATCTGGTCGGAGATTTCACAGATACGCAGTATTTT
CDR3: CASSDLVGDFTDTQYF
size: -
J: TRBJ2-3
D: -
V: TRBV10-2
length: 16

DNA: TGTGCCAGCAGCTTAACGGAAGCGGGAGGGACATACGAGCAGTACTTC
CDR3: CASSLTEAGGTYEQYF
size: -
J: TRBJ2-7
D: TRBD2
V: TRBV7-8
length: 16

DNA: TGTGCCAGCAAGGGGAGTCGCGGAGATACGCAGTATTTT
CDR3: CASKGSRGDTQYF
size: -
J: TRBJ2-3
D: -
V: TRBV13
length: 13

DNA: TGTGCCAGCAGCCCAGATCGGGATACGCAGTATTTT
CDR3: CASSPDRDTQYF
size: -
J: TRBJ2-3
D: -
V: TRBV9
length: 12

DNA: TGTGCCAGCAGCCCCGAGATAGTTGACTCCTACGAGCAGTACTTC
CDR3: CASSPEIVDSYEQYF
size: few
J: TRBJ2-7
D: -
V: TRBV7-6
length: 15

DNA: TGTGCCAGCAGTTCGGGACAGTTCCCAGGCTACACCTTC
CDR3: CASSSGQFPGYTF
size: once
J: TRBJ1-2
D: TRBD1
V: TRBV27
length: 13

DNA: TGTGCCAGCAGCTTAGCGCCGGGCAATGAGCAGTTCTTC
CDR3: CASSLAPGNEQFF
size: -
J: TRBJ2-1
D: -
V: TRBV7-2
length: 13

DNA: TGTGCCAGCTCACCTCTGGCGGGAGTGGTCGATGAGCAGTTCTTC
CDR3: CASSPLAGVVDEQFF
size: -
J: TRBJ2-1
D: TRBD2
V: TRBV18
length: 15

DNA: TGTGCCAGCTTTCCTAGGGGACACCAGGGGCGGCCCTACGAGCAGTACTTC
CDR3: CASFPRGHQGRPYEQYF
size: -
J: TRBJ2-7
D: -
V: TRBV2
length: 17

DNA: TGTGCCACCAGCAGAGAGGACAGGGGCACTGAAGCTTTCTTT
CDR3: CATSREDRGTEAFF
size: -
J: TRBJ1-1
D: TRBD1
V: TRBV15
length: 14

DNA: TGTGCCAGCAGCTTAGCACAGGGGGCTGAGACCCAGTACTTC
CDR3: CASSLAQGAETQYF
size: few
J: TRBJ2-5
D: TRBD1
V: TRBV11-2
length: 14

DNA: TGTGCCAGCAGCTTAGTTATTGGGGACACGGAGGAGCAGTACTTC
CDR3: CASSLVIGDTEEQYF
size: few
J: TRBJ2-7
D: -
V: TRBV7-3
length: 15

DNA: TGTGCCAGCAGAACCTGGAGCGGGCTCTTGTTTTTT
CDR3: CASRTWSGLLFF
size: -
J: TRBJ2-2
D: -
V: TRBV6-5
length: 12

DNA: TGTGCCAGCAGCTTAACAGCCGGGGAGCTGTTTTTT
CDR3: CASSLTAGELFF
size: -
J: TRBJ2-2
D: -
V: TRBV11-2
length: 12

DNA: TGTGCCAGCAGACTAAGGGGGGGCTACAATGAGCAGTTCTTC
CDR3: CASRLRGGYNEQFF
size: -
J: TRBJ2-1
D: -
V: TRBV27
length: 14

DNA: TGTGCCACCAGCAGAGCAGGGACTGAGCAGTTCTTC
CDR3: CATSRAGTEQFF
size: -
J: TRBJ2-1
D: -
V: TRBV15
length: 12

DNA: TGCAGTGCGTCTCACACCGGGGAGCTGTTTTTT
CDR3: CSASHTGELFF
size: -
J: TRBJ2-2
D: -
V: TRBV20-1
length: 11

DNA: TGTGCCACCAGCAGACCGGGACAGGGGGCCTACGAGCAGTACTTC
CDR3: CATSRPGQGAYEQYF
size: -
J: TRBJ2-7
D: TRBD1
V: TRBV15
length: 15

DNA: TGTGCCAGCAGCCGAGGACAGGGGGCCTACGAGCAGTACTTC
CDR3: CASSRGQGAYEQYF
size: -
J: TRBJ2-7
D: TRBD1
V: TRBV6-5
length: 14

DNA: TGTGCCAGCAGTCCTGCCCGGGACAGGGGAATTGGGGCTTCCTACGAGCAGTACTTC
CDR3: CASSPARDRGIGASYEQYF
size: -
J: TRBJ2-7
D: TRBD1
V: TRBV28
length: 19

DNA: TGTGCCATCAGTGAGGTAGCGGGAGCCTATGAGCAGTTCTTC
CDR3: CAISEVAGAYEQFF
size: -
J: TRBJ2-1
D: TRBD2
V: TRBV10-3
length: 14

DNA: TGTGCCAGCAGTTCCGCAGGGGTCAGGCCCCAGCATTTT
CDR3: CASSSAGVRPQHF
size: -
J: TRBJ1-5
D: -
V: TRBV27
length: 13

DNA: TGTGCTAGTGGTTTAACAGGGTTCGGAGAGCAGTACTTC
CDR3: CASGLTGFGEQYF
size: -
J: TRBJ2-7
D: -
V: TRBV12-5
length: 13

DNA: TGTGCCAGCAGTTGGGGGGGGACTGAAGCTTTCTTT
CDR3: CASSWGGTEAFF
size: -
J: TRBJ1-1
D: -
V: TRBV27
length: 12

DNA: TGTGCCAGCAGACCCCAACACAGGGGGGCGAACACTGAAGCTTTCTTT
CDR3: CASRPQHRGANTEAFF
size: -
J: TRBJ1-1
D: TRBD1
V: TRBV7-9
length: 16

DNA: TGTGCCAGCAGTCCGCCGGGGCGCAACCTTGAGCAGTTCTTC
CDR3: CASSPPGRNLEQFF
size: -
J: TRBJ2-1
D: -
V: TRBV6-5
length: 14

DNA: TGTGCCAGTAGTATTACGCCGGGAGACCAAACCAGGAATGAGCAGTTCTTC
CDR3: CASSITPGDQTRNEQFF
size: -
J: TRBJ2-1
D: -
V: TRBV19
length: 17

DNA: TGCGCCAGCAGCTTGTTCCCGTTAGAGAACACTGAAGCTTTCTTT
CDR3: CASSLFPLENTEAFF
size: -
J: TRBJ1-1
D: -
V: TRBV5-1
length: 15

DNA: TGTGCCAGCAGCTTGGGGGCGGTCCGCACAGATACGCAGTATTTT
CDR3: CASSLGAVRTDTQYF
size: few
J: TRBJ2-3
D: -
V: TRBV5-4
length: 15

DNA: TGTGCCAGCGGACAGGCGGGAGGATACAATGAGCAGTTCTTC
CDR3: CASGQAGGYNEQFF
size: -
J: TRBJ2-1
D: -
V: TRBV27
length: 14

DNA: TGTGCTAGCAGTCCCAGCGGGAGTGGTACCTACGAGCAGTACTTC
CDR3: CASSPSGSGTYEQYF
size: -
J: TRBJ2-7
D: TRBD2
V: TRBV7-7
length: 15

DNA: TGCAGCGCAGATAGCGGGACAGACACAGATACGCAGTATTTT
CDR3: CSADSGTDTDTQYF
size: -
J: TRBJ2-3
D: -
V: TRBV29-1
length: 14

DNA: TGCGCCAGCAGCTTGGGGGGACTCGAGCCCACAGATACGCAGTATTTT
CDR3: CASSLGGLEPTDTQYF
size: -
J: TRBJ2-3
D: -
V: TRBV5-1
length: 16

DNA: TGTGCCACCGCCGCGGGAGCGGGAGGTGGGGCCAACGTCCTGACTTTC
CDR3: CATAAGAGGGANVLTF
size: -
J: TRBJ2-6
D: TRBD2
V: TRBV13
length: 16

DNA: TGTGCCAGCAGCTCAAGGATTGGGGTGGGCCAAGAGACCCAGTACTTC
CDR3: CASSSRIGVGQETQYF
size: -
J: TRBJ2-5
D: -
V: TRBV13
length: 16